This TCR beta chain was identified during a study of Graves' ophthalmopathy and Graves' hyperthyroidism. Study at large: No treatment had been given when peripheral blood was collected at initial diagnosis.

Ten or more counts support this clonotype. The antigen is not known. At one end the junction does not follow the germline gene, possibly because of a read error. General observations from the study: Blood samples also showed most expanded thyroid clonotypes exceeding 0.001 frequency.

The study amplified TCR beta CDR3 regions using RNA transcripts. In the first round, RT-PCR was carried out with HTBI primers, and a multiplex PCR formed the second round. TCRdb called the multiplex PCR reads again in MiXCR, with one record for every CDR3 protein. The table lists 300,000 to 400,000 distinct CDR3 sequences, 15% to 20% of them singletons. Germline V gives CDR1 SGHAT, CDR2 FQNNGV. CDR3 length: 19 amino acids. The gene calls are TRBV11-2 and TRBJ2-4, with 7 bases identical to TRBD2. The sequenced sample consisted of peripheral blood. The clonotype comes from an adult man with Graves' ophthalmopathy. In DNA, the CDR3 is TGTGCCAGCAGCTTACACATCGGGGGGTCATCTTTAGCCAAAAACATTCAGCACTTC. It yields the protein CASSLHIGGSSLAKNIQHF.